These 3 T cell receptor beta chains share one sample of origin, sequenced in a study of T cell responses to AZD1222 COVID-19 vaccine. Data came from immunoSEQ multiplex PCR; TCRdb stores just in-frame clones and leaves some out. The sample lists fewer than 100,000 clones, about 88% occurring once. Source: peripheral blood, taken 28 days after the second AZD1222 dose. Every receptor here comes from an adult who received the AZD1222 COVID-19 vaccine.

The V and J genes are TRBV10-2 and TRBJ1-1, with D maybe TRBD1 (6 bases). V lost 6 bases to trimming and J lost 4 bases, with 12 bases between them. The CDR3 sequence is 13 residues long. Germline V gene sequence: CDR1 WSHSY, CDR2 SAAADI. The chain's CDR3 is CASSQQGTTEAFF. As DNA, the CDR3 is TGCGCCAGCAGCCAACAGGGTACCACTGAAGCTTTCTTT.

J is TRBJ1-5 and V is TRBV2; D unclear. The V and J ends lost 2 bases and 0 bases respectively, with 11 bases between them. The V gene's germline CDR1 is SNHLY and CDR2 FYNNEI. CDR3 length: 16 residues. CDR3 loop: CASSERYRASNQPQHF. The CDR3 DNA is TGTGCCAGCAGTGAACGTTATAGGGCTAGCAATCAGCCCCAGCATTTT.

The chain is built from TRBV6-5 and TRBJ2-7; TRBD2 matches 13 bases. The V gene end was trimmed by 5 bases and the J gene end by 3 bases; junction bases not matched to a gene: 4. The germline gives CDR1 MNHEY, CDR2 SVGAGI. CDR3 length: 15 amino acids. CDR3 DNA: TGTGCCAGCAGTCTCGGACTAGCGGGAGACTACGAGCAGTACTTC. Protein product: CASSLGLAGDYEQYF.